This T cell receptor (beta chain) is drawn from a study of blood T cells in healthy people across ages. It was with a sample-barcoded 5' primer and a J-beta primer mix that a second PCR of about 6 to 12 cycles was run. Every cDNA was tagged by a template-switch adaptor with 12 random nucleotides. MiXCR, run by TCRdb on the 5' RACE reads, gives a single entry per CDR3 protein. The sample records nearly 800,000 distinct CDR3 sequences, approximately 25% being singletons. Per germline, CDR1 SGHDT and CDR2 YYEEEE. Trimming cost V 3 bases and J 6 bases, with 15 bases left between them. The CDR3 is made up of 14 amino acids. This clonotype was seen a few times. A further study also used this sample, focusing on T cells of mothers and their children.

The TCR originated in a boy younger than 18 in good health. V is TRBV5-6 and J is TRBJ1-1; no clear D gene. Sequenced sample: blood. This CDR3 reads CASSWTNIPSEAFF. In nucleotides, the CDR3 is TGTGCCAGCAGCTGGACCAATATACCCTCTGAAGCTTTCTTT.